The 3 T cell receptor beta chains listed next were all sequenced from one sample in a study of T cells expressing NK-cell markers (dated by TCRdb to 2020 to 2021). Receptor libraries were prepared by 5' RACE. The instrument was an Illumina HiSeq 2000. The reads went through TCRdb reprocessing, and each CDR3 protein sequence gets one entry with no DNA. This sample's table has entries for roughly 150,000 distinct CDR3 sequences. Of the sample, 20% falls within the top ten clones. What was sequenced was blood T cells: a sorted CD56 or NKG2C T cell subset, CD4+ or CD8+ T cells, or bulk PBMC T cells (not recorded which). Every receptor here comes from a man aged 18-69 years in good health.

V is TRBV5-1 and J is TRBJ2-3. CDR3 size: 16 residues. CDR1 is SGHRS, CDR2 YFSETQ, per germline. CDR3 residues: CASSLGGPSSTDTQYF.

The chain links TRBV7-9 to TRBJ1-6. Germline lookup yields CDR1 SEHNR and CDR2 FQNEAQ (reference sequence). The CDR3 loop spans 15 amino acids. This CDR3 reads CASSSAGLTPSPLHF. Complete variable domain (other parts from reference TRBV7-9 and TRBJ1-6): DTGVSQNPRHKITKRGQNVTFRCDPISEHNRLYWYRQTLGQGPEFLTYFQNEAQLEKSRLLSDRFSAERPKGSFSTLEIQRTEQGDSAMYLCASSSAGLTPSPLHFGNGTRLTVT.

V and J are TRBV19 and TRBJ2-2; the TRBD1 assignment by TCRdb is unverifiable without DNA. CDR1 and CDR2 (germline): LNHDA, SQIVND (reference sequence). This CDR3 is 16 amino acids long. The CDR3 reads CASSIITGANTGELFF.